The 27 T cell receptor beta chains given below trace back to one sample, sequenced in a study of cytomegalovirus exposure and HLA in healthy donors. It was with 60 Vbeta and 13 Jbeta primers that the PCR ran. Profiling relied on immunoSEQ multiplex PCR, and the TCRdb table lists in-frame clones only, not all of them. The table lists around 190,000 clones, nearly 80% of them singletons. Sequenced: PBMCs. The receptors come from a female donor in good health and CMV-seronegative.

This clone was observed a few times. V is TRBV7-2 and J is TRBJ2-1; the match to TRBD1 covers 9 bases. The ends lost 5 bases at V and 9 bases at J; junction bases unmatched: 14. Per germline, CDR1 SGHTA and CDR2 FQGNSA. CDR3 length: 16 amino acids. This CDR3 is CASSTTGGGRALEQFF. DNA of the CDR3: TGTGCCAGCAGCACAACAGGGGGCGGGCGGGCCCTTGAGCAGTTCTTC.

The gene calls are TRBV6-1 and TRBJ2-7, with D possibly TRBD1 on 5 matching bases. Trimming shortened V by 8 bases and J by 4 bases, and 15 bases separated the two germline ends. The CDR3 covers 13 residues. Germline lookup yields CDR1 MNHNS and CDR2 SASEGT. The CDR3 spells CASARGQGYEQYF. The CDR3 region has the DNA TGTGCCAGCGCTAGAGGCCAGGGTTACGAGCAGTACTTC.

This chain links TRBV11-3 with TRBJ2-2; 12 bases fit TRBD2. This CDR3 spans 18 amino acids. Germline assignment: CDR1 SGHNT and CDR2 YENEEA. J gave up 2 bases and V 5 bases, and 9 bases lay outside the gene matches. This CDR3 reads CASSGLTSGGLNTGELFF. CDR3 sequence (DNA): TGTGCCAGCAGCGGGTTGACTAGCGGGGGACTAAACACCGGGGAGCTGTTTTTT.

The gene calls are TRBV2 and TRBJ2-5; the match to TRBD2 covers 8 bases. The J call may be faulty, since TRBJ2-7 better matches the DNA end. Germline CDR1 is SNHLY and CDR2 is FYNNEI. There are 16 residues in the CDR3. The CDR3 loop is CASCPGVVAGNYEQYF. The CDR3 DNA is TGTGCCAGCTGCCCGGGCGTAGTAGCGGGGAACTACGAGCAGTACTTC.

The chain couples TRBV5-4 to TRBJ2-7, with 12 bases fitting TRBD1. The germline gives CDR1 SGHNT, CDR2 YYREEE (reference sequence). With 2 bases clipped from V and 6 bases from J, the junction kept 15 bases outside the gene matches. The CDR3 loop spans 18 amino acids. Written as DNA, the CDR3 is TGTGCCAGCAGCTTTCCGGGACAGGGGGCGGATGCGTCTGCCGAGCAGTACTTC. Its protein product is CASSFPGQGADASAEQYF.

The chain has TRBV7-9 and TRBJ2-7; no reliable D call. Germline CDR1 reads SEHNR; CDR2 reads FQNEAQ (reference sequence). CDR3 length: 13 residues. V dropped 6 bases and J dropped 8 bases, with 17 bases sitting between them. CDR3 sequence: CASSLEPLSQQYF. The CDR3, as DNA: TGTGCCAGCAGTCTGGAGCCCCTCTCCCAGCAGTACTTC.

This clone was recorded once. The rearrangement uses TRBV29-1 and TRBJ1-4; tentative D call: TRBD1 (6 bases). Germline CDR1 reads SQVTM; CDR2 reads ANQGSEA. The ends were cut back, 4 bases at V and 2 bases at J, with 11 bases in the middle. The CDR3 is 14 amino acids. Here the CDR3 reads CSVVMGATNEKLFF. The CDR3, as DNA: TGCAGCGTTGTGATGGGGGCGACTAATGAAAAACTGTTTTTT.

The chain joins TRBV18 to TRBJ1-1; tentatively, D is TRBD1 (6 bases). Germline V CDR1 and CDR2: KGHSH, LQKENI. V was clipped by 0 bases and J by 5 bases, with 13 bases between them. This CDR3 has 15 residues. The CDR3 bases are TGTGCCAGCTCACCACCCGACAGGTTTGGAACTGAAGCTTTCTTT. Protein sequence: CASSPPDRFGTEAFF. The full variable domain, rest sourced from reference TRBV18 and TRBJ1-1, is NAGVMQNPRHLVRRRGQEARLRCSPMKGHSHVYWYRQLPEEGLKFMVYLQKENIIDESGMPKERFSAEFPKEGPSILRIQQVVRGDSAAYFCASSPPDRFGTEAFFGQGTRLTVV.

V is TRBV11-2 and J is TRBJ2-7; 8 bases fit TRBD2. The germline CDR1 and CDR2 sequences are SGHAT and FQNNGV. The CDR3 is made up of 16 amino acids. V trimming: 3 bases; J trimming: 2 bases; junction bases outside the gene matches: 9. The CDR3: CASSFLVAGTPYEQYF. The DNA for the CDR3 is TGTGCCAGCAGCTTCCTAGTAGCGGGGACCCCCTACGAGCAGTACTTC.

A few counts support this clone. This chain connects TRBV29-1 to TRBJ2-5, with 11 bases fitting TRBD1. This CDR3 is 13 amino acids long. Germline-derived CDR1 and CDR2 are SQVTM and ANQGSEA. The CDR3 is CIAWTGGRETQYF. In nucleotides, the CDR3 is TGCATCGCCTGGACAGGGGGCAGGGAGACCCAGTACTTC.

In DNA form, the CDR3 reads TGCAGCGTCGGTCGGGCAGGGCATGGGGCCAACGTCCTGACTTTC. Translating it yields CSVGRAGHGANVLTF. This sequence joins TRBV29-1 and TRBJ2-6, with D maybe TRBD1 (5 bases). The CDR3 loop spans 15 amino acids. Germline V gives CDR1 SQVTM, CDR2 ANQGSEA. The V gene lost 6 bases and the J gene lost 3 bases, with 15 bases spanning the gap.

The rearrangement links TRBV27 to TRBJ2-2; 8 bases match TRBD2. With V trimmed by 1 base and J by 1 base, 2 bases remained unmatched. CDR1 is MNHEY and CDR2 is SMNVEV in the germline V gene (reference sequence). The CDR3 has 16 amino acids. The CDR3 DNA reads TGTGCCAGCAGTTTATGGCTAGCGGGGAACACCGGGGAGCTGTTTTTT. It yields the protein CASSLWLAGNTGELFF.

The chain joins TRBV5-1 to TRBJ1-2; maybe TRBD1 (5 bases). The V and J ends lost 4 bases and 1 base respectively, with 20 bases between them. Germline CDR1 is SGHRS and CDR2 is YFSETQ. This CDR3 spans 17 amino acids. The CDR3 sequence: CASSDGQAIYFNYGYTF. In DNA form, the CDR3 reads TGCGCCAGCAGCGATGGACAAGCCATCTATTTTAACTATGGCTACACCTTC.

This chain links TRBV6-4 with TRBJ2-1; 12 bases fit TRBD2. Looked up from germline, CDR1 is MRHNA and CDR2 is SNTAGT. V was clipped by 6 bases and J by 8 bases; unmatched bases: 11. The CDR3 length is 16 residues. For the CDR3, the DNA is TGTGCCAGCAGCTTACTAGCGGGAGGCGGGTCGGATGAGCAGTTCTTC. Translating it yields CASSLLAGGGSDEQFF.

The chain employs TRBV5-1 and TRBJ2-5; the D is unclear. The J call may be in error: the DNA end matches TRBJ2-7 better. CDR3 length: 14 amino acids. Germline V gene sequence: CDR1 SGHRS, CDR2 YFSETQ. The CDR3 sequence is CASSFDLNSYEQYF. In DNA form, the CDR3 reads TGCGCCAGCAGCTTCGATCTGAACTCCTACGAGCAGTACTTC.

The chain is built from TRBV4-3 and TRBJ2-1, with TRBD2 as a possible D gene (6 bases). Trimming cost V 0 bases and J 0 bases, with 12 bases left between them. CDR1 and CDR2 from the germline V gene are LGHNA and YSLEER. The CDR3 has 17 residues. Here the CDR3 DNA reads TGCGCCAGCAGCCAAGAGGCGCGGGGACGCTCCTACAATGAGCAGTTCTTC. It translates to CASSQEARGRSYNEQFF.

The chain recombines TRBV5-6 with TRBJ2-2; a weak D match, TRBD2 (5 bases). This CDR3 region has 15 residues. The V gene lost 3 bases and the J gene lost 1 base, with 10 bases spanning the gap. Germline assignment: CDR1 SGHDT and CDR2 YYEEEE. For the CDR3, the DNA is TGTGCCAGCAGCTGGGGAGTAGAGAACACCGGGGAGCTGTTTTTT. It translates to CASSWGVENTGELFF.

The table lists this clone with a few counts. Written as DNA, the CDR3 is TGTGCCAGCAGCAGGGGTGGGTATCAGCCCCAGCATTTT. It encodes CASSRGGYQPQHF. The gene calls are TRBV5-6 and TRBJ1-5, with a tentative D call TRBD1 (5 bases). The CDR3 length is 13 residues. Germline lookup yields CDR1 SGHDT and CDR2 YYEEEE. V was pared by 4 bases and J by 5 bases, with 10 bases between.

This clone was seen a handful of times. The rearrangement uses TRBV28 and TRBJ1-5, with TRBD1 identical over 8 bases. This CDR3 comprises 16 residues. V lost 2 bases to trimming and J lost 2 bases; unmatched junction nucleotides: 5. Per the germline V gene, CDR1 is MDHEN and CDR2 is SYDVKM. The CDR3 loop reads CASSLAGTGGNQPQHF. The CDR3, as DNA: TGTGCCAGCAGTTTAGCCGGGACAGGTGGCAATCAGCCCCAGCATTTT.

V gene TRBV7-3 combines with J gene TRBJ2-3, with a weak D call TRBD1 (6 bases). Germline V lookup: CDR1 SGHTA, CDR2 FQGTGA. CDR3 length: 14 amino acids. V lost 0 bases and J 4 bases, leaving 8 bases between the germline ends. The chain's CDR3 is CASSLTQGPDTQYF. In DNA form, the CDR3 reads TGTGCCAGCAGCTTAACACAGGGCCCAGATACGCAGTATTTT.

The genes are TRBV7-9 and TRBJ2-5; 7 nucleotides line up with TRBD1. V trimming: 5 bases; J trimming: 1 base; junction bases outside the gene matches: 10. The CDR3 runs 16 residues. Germline loops: CDR1 SEHNR, CDR2 FQNEAQ (reference sequence). The CDR3 spells CASSLYRGSSQETQYF. DNA of the CDR3: TGTGCCAGCAGCCTCTACAGGGGTTCGAGCCAAGAGACCCAGTACTTC.

The rearrangement uses TRBV9 and TRBJ2-1; TRBD2 aligns across 11 bases. The CDR3 is 16 amino acids. The J segment lost 4 bases and the V segment lost 0 bases, leaving 3 bases of the junction unmatched. Germline assignment: CDR1 SGDLS and CDR2 YYNGEE. The CDR3, as DNA: TGTGCCAGCAGCGTAGGGACTAGCGGGCTATACAATGAGCAGTTCTTC. Its translation is CASSVGTSGLYNEQFF.

This chain joins TRBV13 and TRBJ1-2; D call uncertain. This CDR3 region has 13 residues. In germline, CDR1 is PRHDT, CDR2 FYEKMQ (reference sequence). V was clipped by 2 bases and J by 5 bases, with 9 bases between them. CDR3 in DNA: TGTGCCAGCAGCTTAAGCCAGGCGTATGGCTACACCTTC. The encoded protein is CASSLSQAYGYTF.

This clone was found once. CDR3 residues: CASSPLLEETQYF. In DNA form, the CDR3 reads TGTGCCAGCTCACCACTCTTAGAAGAGACCCAGTACTTC. The chain joins TRBV18 to TRBJ2-5; D unclear. The CDR3 sequence is 13 residues long. V was shortened by 1 base and J by 3 bases, with 6 bases between the two germline ends. Per germline, CDR1 KGHSH and CDR2 LQKENI.

This rearrangement joins TRBV6-5 to TRBJ2-7, with D hard to call. The ends were cut back, 6 bases at V and 1 base at J, with 4 bases in the middle. Germline lookup yields CDR1 MNHEY and CDR2 SVGAGI. The CDR3 runs 11 residues. In DNA, the CDR3 is TGTGCCAGCAGAGAGTCCTACGAGCAGTACTTC. This codes for CASRESYEQYF.

V gene TRBV6-1 combines with J gene TRBJ2-5; TRBD2 agrees at 7 bases. CDR3 length: 14 amino acids. V shed 6 bases, J shed 2 bases, and the junction held 6 bases outside the gene matches. Germline CDR1 is MNHNS and CDR2 is SASEGT. The CDR3 here is CASSPSGGQETQYF. CDR3 coding DNA: TGTGCCAGCAGCCCCTCGGGGGGTCAAGAGACCCAGTACTTC.

J is TRBJ2-3 and V is TRBV7-9, with 9 positions matching TRBD1. CDR1 is SEHNR and CDR2 is FQNEAQ in the germline V gene (reference sequence). V lost 4 bases to trimming and J lost 5 bases; unmatched junction nucleotides: 4. This CDR3 has 14 amino acids. DNA for the CDR3: TGTGCCAGCAGCTCAAAGGGACAGGGAGATACGCAGTATTTT. Translation gives CASSSKGQGDTQYF.